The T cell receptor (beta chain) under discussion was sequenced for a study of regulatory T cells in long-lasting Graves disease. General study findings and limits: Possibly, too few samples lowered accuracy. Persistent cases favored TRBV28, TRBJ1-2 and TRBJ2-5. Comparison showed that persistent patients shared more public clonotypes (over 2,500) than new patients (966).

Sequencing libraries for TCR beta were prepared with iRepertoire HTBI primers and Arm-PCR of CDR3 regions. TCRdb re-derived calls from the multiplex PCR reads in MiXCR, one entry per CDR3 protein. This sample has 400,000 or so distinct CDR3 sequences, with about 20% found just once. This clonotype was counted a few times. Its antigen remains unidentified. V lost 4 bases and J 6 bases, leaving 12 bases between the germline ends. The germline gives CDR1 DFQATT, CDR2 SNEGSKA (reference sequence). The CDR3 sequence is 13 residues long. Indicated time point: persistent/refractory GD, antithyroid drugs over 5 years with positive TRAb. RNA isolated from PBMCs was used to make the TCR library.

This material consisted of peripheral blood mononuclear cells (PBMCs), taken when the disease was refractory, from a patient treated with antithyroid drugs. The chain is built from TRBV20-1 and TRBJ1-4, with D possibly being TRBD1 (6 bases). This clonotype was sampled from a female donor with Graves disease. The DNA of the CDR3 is TGCAGTGCTACAGGGGTAGATGATGAAAAACTGTTTTTT. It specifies CSATGVDDEKLFF.